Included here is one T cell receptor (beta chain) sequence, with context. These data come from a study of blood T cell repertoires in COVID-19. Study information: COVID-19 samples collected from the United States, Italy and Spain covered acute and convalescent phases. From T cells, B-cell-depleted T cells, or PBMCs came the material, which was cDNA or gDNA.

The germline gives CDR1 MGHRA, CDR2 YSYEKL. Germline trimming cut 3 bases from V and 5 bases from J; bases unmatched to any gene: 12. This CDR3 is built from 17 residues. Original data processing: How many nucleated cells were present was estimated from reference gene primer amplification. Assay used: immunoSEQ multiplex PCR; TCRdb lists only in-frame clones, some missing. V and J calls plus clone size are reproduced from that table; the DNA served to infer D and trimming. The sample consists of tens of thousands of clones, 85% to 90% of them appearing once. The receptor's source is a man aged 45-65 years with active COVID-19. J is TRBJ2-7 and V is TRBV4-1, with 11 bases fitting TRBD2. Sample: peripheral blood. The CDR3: CASSQGLYTSGRDEQYF. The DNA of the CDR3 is TGCGCCAGCAGCCAGGGACTCTATACTAGCGGGAGAGACGAGCAGTACTTC.